This TCR beta chain was sequenced in a study of T cell repertoires in cytomegalovirus infection. Turning to the study itself: In public TCR beta signatures, there were indications of both CMV infection and matching HLA type. Overall study findings and caveats: HLA-C-restricted CMV-specific TCR beta clonotypes were dominant in the ex vivo response.

There are a few counts of this clonotype. The antigen remains undetermined. One entry per CDR3 protein, called by TCRdb with MiXCR from the reads. The sample has approximately 1,000,000 distinct CDR3 sequences; less than 35% are singletons. With 0 bases clipped from V and 1 base from J, the junction kept 5 bases outside the gene matches. The CDR3 is 17 residues long. Germline V CDR1 and CDR2: SGHNT, YYREEE (reference sequence). The source was cultured CD8+ T cells from PBMCs, collected from culture after CMV antigen stimulation. The TCR sequence derives from a human donor in good health (CMV status not recorded). Some clones in this sample may be carry-over from other donors' samples. The chain joins TRBV5-4 to TRBJ2-5, with 11 bases fitting TRBD2. Written as DNA, the CDR3 is TGTGCCAGCAGCTTGGCCTTTCTAGCGGGGGGCCAAGAGACCCAGTACTTC. Translation: CASSLAFLAGGQETQYF.